The entry that follows covers one T cell receptor (beta chain) sequence. Its antigen is undetermined. The repertoire was sequenced with immunoSEQ multiplex PCR; TCRdb's copy has only in-frame clones and lacks some. The repertoire consists of around 41,000 clones, with around 76% occurring once and the leading ten covering around 6.5%. This sample stems from a study of a mutant IDH1 vaccine in newly diagnosed glioma. Study as a whole: With temozolomide cycles, or 4-6 weeks after radiotherapy alone, vaccination was started. The therapy given earlier, which was standard therapy, consisted of radiotherapy, temozolomide, or both, and most of the patients received both. Overall study findings and caveats: Vaccination induced immune responses in approximately 93% of patients.

The time point denotes: week 23, last vaccination. In the vaccine, a single dose held 300 ug of the mutant IDH1 20-mer peptide, along with topical imiquimod. Every donor had a new WHO grade 3 or 4 astrocytoma that was IDH1-mutant, with loss of nuclear ATRX. V lost 0 bases and J 8 bases, leaving 11 bases between the germline ends. Looked up from germline, CDR1 is SGHDT and CDR2 is YYEEEE. This CDR3 is 13 amino acids long. The sample was PBMCs, taken from a glioma patient whose treatment included an IDH1 peptide vaccine. The receptor was derived from a woman aged 40 to 50 with glioma. Some clones in this sample may be carry-over from other donors' samples. The chain uses TRBV5-6 and TRBJ1-2; perhaps TRBD1 as D (5 bases). For the CDR3, the DNA is TGTGCCAGCAGCTTGGTTCAGGGAGGAGGCTACACCTTC. This translates into CASSLVQGGGYTF.